This T cell receptor beta chain comes out of a study of blood T cell repertoires in COVID-19. Study in general: Researchers got acute and convalescent COVID-19 samples from the United States, Italy and Spain. The cDNA or gDNA used as material had been derived from T cells, B-cell-depleted T cells, or PBMCs.

As processed by the authors: Estimated nucleated cell counts came from reference gene primer amplification. Data came from immunoSEQ multiplex PCR; TCRdb stores just in-frame clones and leaves some out. The V and J calls and clone size come from that table; D and trimming were worked out from the DNA. The sample lists 75,000 to 80,000 clones, approximately 90% occurring once. V was pared by 5 bases and J by 2 bases, with 9 bases between. The length of the CDR3 is 13 residues. Germline assignment: CDR1 WNHNN and CDR2 SYGVQD (reference sequence). The sequenced material came from peripheral blood. The receptor comes from a human donor in a cohort sampled during active COVID-19. This chain connects TRBV10-1 to TRBJ2-5; perhaps TRBD2 as D (5 bases). The CDR3 loop is CASSQPGQETQYF. The DNA of the CDR3 is TGCGCCAGCAGTCAGCCGGGGCAAGAGACCCAGTACTTC.